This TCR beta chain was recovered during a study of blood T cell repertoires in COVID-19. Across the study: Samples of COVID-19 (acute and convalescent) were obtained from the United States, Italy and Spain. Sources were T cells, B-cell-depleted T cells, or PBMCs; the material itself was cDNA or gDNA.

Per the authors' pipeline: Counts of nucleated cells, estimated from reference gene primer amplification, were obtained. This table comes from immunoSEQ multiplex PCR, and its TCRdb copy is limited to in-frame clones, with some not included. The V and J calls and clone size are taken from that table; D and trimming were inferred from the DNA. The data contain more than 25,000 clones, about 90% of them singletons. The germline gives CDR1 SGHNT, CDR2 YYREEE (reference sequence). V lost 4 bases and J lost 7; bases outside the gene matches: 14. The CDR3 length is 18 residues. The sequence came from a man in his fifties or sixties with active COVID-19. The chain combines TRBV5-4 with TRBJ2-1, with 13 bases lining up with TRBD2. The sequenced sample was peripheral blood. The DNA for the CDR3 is TGTGCCAGCAGCCCGGGACTAGCGGGGTCCCCCGAAGGTAATGAGCAGTTCTTC. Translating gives CASSPGLAGSPEGNEQFF.